Shown below are 10 T cell receptor beta chains from a single sample sequenced in a study of T cells in localized non-small cell lung cancer. Sequencing used immunoSEQ multiplex PCR; TCRdb keeps in-frame clones, though not all of them. The profile shows more than 1,000 clones, approximately 25% of them singletons. The starting material was normal lung tissue next to the tumor, obtained before any cancer treatment. Receptors originate from a male donor aged 60 or over with stage I lung adenocarcinoma.

By sample share, this clone is medium-sized (0.01 to 0.1%). The gene calls are TRBV9 and TRBJ2-3; 8 nucleotides align to TRBD2. Trimming at V came to 4 bases and at J to 5 bases, leaving 12 bases not matched to a gene. CDR3 length equals 16 residues. The V gene's germline CDR1 is SGDLS and CDR2 YYNGEE. In nucleotides, the CDR3 is TGTGCCAGCAGCAACGATGCGGCGGGGGGCGGAGATACGCAGTATTTT. Translation gives CASSNDAAGGGDTQYF.

This chain links TRBV9 with TRBJ2-3, with D hard to call. Germline V gene sequence: CDR1 SGDLS, CDR2 YYNGEE. This CDR3 contains 14 residues. V was shortened by 3 bases and J by 3 bases, with 11 bases between the two germline ends. The chain's CDR3 is CASSGPQETDTQYF. The DNA of the CDR3 is TGTGCCAGCAGCGGCCCTCAAGAAACAGATACGCAGTATTTT.

The sample holds a few counts of this clone. The V gene is TRBV9, the J gene TRBJ2-1, with D perhaps matching TRBD1 (6 bases). Trimming left V 4 bases short and J 6 bases short, with 17 bases between. CDR1 is SGDLS, CDR2 YYNGEE, per germline. The CDR3 is 15 residues long. The CDR3, as DNA: TGTGCCAGCAGCCCGGCCGGGACAAGGATCAATGAGCAGTTCTTC. This sequence encodes CASSPAGTRINEQFF.

The rearrangement links TRBV11-3 to TRBJ1-4, with D maybe TRBD1 (6 bases). This CDR3 region has 14 residues. Germline V gene data show CDR1 as SGHNT and CDR2 as YENEEA. Trimming left V 0 bases short and J 7 bases short, with 9 bases between. As DNA, the CDR3 is TGTGCCAGCAGCTTAGAGGGACATGGTGAAAAACTGTTTTTT. It specifies CASSLEGHGEKLFF. Filled out from reference TRBV11-3 and TRBJ1-4, the complete variable domain reads EAGVVQSPRYKIIEKKQPVAFWCNPISGHNTLYWYLQNLGQGPELLIRYENEEAVDDSQLPKDRFSAERLKGVDSTLKIQPAELGDSAVYLCASSLEGHGEKLFFGSGTQLSVL.

The CDR3 region is CASSLVRGWTGNTDTQYF. The CDR3 DNA sequence: TGCGCCAGCAGCTTGGTGCGGGGTTGGACAGGGAACACAGATACGCAGTATTTT. The chain has TRBV5-1 and TRBJ2-3; TRBD1 matches at 8 bases. Germline lookup yields CDR1 SGHRS and CDR2 YFSETQ. The CDR3 covers 18 residues. V lost 0 bases and J lost 2; bases outside the gene matches: 11.

This clone came up a few times. The chain carries TRBV6-8 and TRBJ2-2, with TRBD2 matching 9 bases. Trimming removed 5 bases from V and 7 bases from J; junction bases left unmatched: 11. CDR1 MNHGY and CDR2 SAAAGT come from the germline V gene. The CDR3 spans 16 residues. CDR3: CASSDLRGGAVGELFF. In nucleotides, the CDR3 is TGTGCCAGCAGTGACCTCCGCGGGGGGGCCGTCGGGGAGCTGTTTTTT.

This clone turned up a few times. The rearrangement joins TRBV9 to TRBJ1-2, with D uncertain. CDR1 is SGDLS, CDR2 YYNGEE, per germline. V lost 5 bases and J 8 bases, leaving 13 bases between the germline ends. The CDR3 is 12 residues long. CDR3 nucleotide sequence: TGTGCCAGCAGTGAATTCCCAGGCGGCTACACCTTC. Its protein product is CASSEFPGGYTF.

By frequency in the sample, this clone is large. The chain employs TRBV6-8 and TRBJ2-3, with D hard to call. Trimming pared 6 bases from V and 4 bases from J, leaving 11 bases between. Germline CDR1 and CDR2: MNHGY and SAAAGT. There are 13 residues in the CDR3. In DNA form, the CDR3 reads TGTGCCAGCAGGGACCCCGGGCCAGATACGCAGTATTTT. Its protein product is CASRDPGPDTQYF.

V gene TRBV5-1 combines with J gene TRBJ1-3; D might be TRBD1 (6 bases). The CDR3 covers 16 residues. Germline V gives CDR1 SGHRS, CDR2 YFSETQ. The germline V and J ends were trimmed by 4 bases and 0 bases, with 14 bases remaining between them. CDR3 nucleotides: TGCGCCAGCAGCATATCCGGACAGAGCTCTGGAAACACCATATATTTT. The encoded protein is CASSISGQSSGNTIYF.

V gene TRBV11-3 combines with J gene TRBJ2-1, with TRBD1 matching 9 bases. The CDR3 sequence is 15 residues long. J lost 7 bases, V lost 4 bases, and 8 bases had no gene match. Germline V gene data show CDR1 as SGHNT and CDR2 as YENEEA. CDR3 bases: TGTGCCAGCAGCTCCCAGGGACAGGGCGGTAATGAGCAGTTCTTC. As protein: CASSSQGQGGNEQFF. The full variable domain, completed using reference TRBV11-3 and TRBJ2-1, is EAGVVQSPRYKIIEKKQPVAFWCNPISGHNTLYWYLQNLGQGPELLIRYENEEAVDDSQLPKDRFSAERLKGVDSTLKIQPAELGDSAVYLCASSSQGQGGNEQFFGPGTRLTVL.